A single sample gave rise to the 4 T cell receptor beta chains below, sequenced in a study of CD8+CD57+ T cells in acquired aplastic anemia. Patients selected for sequencing had displayed CD8+CD57+ cell expansion by flow cytometry. Genomic DNA acted as the template from which TCR beta VDJ combination and CDR3 sequence profiling were carried out. TCRdb re-derived calls from the reads in MiXCR, one entry per CDR3 protein. This sample has 200,000 or so distinct CDR3 sequences, with approximately 60% found just once. Specimen: sorted CD4+, CD8+, or CD8+CD57+ T cells (not recorded which) from PBMCs. These receptor sequences come from a human donor with aplastic anemia.

The count of this clonotype is one. The rearrangement joins TRBV4-1 to TRBJ1-6; 12 nucleotides align to TRBD1. Germline values: CDR1 MGHRA, CDR2 YSYEKL. The CDR3 sequence is 16 residues long. The V and J ends lost 3 bases and 9 bases, in that order; junction bases with no gene match: 6. As DNA, the CDR3 is TGCGCCAGCAGCCAGGGACAGGGGGCGAAAGGTTCACCCCTCCACTTT. This encodes CASSQGQGAKGSPLHF.

The chain joins TRBV29-1 to TRBJ1-4, with unresolved D. V lost 4 bases and J 0 bases, leaving 9 bases between the germline ends. There are 14 residues in the CDR3. The germline gives CDR1 SQVTM, CDR2 ANQGSEA. This CDR3 is CSVGAGATNEKLFF. CDR3 bases: TGCAGCGTTGGGGCGGGTGCAACTAATGAAAAACTGTTTTTT.

This sequence joins TRBV5-1 and TRBJ2-7; TRBD2 matches 13 bases. CDR1 and CDR2 (germline): SGHRS, YFSETQ. The CDR3 extends over 16 amino acids. J lost 6 bases, V lost 7 bases, and 13 bases had no gene match. The CDR3 spells CASEFGTSGMGSEQYF. Here the CDR3 DNA reads TGCGCCAGCGAATTTGGGACTAGCGGGATGGGTTCCGAGCAGTACTTC.

This clonotype was detected many times. The chain recombines TRBV5-1 with TRBJ1-1, with a tentative D call TRBD1 (5 bases). Germline V lookup: CDR1 SGHRS, CDR2 YFSETQ. Trimming took 7 bases from V and 5 from J, leaving 24 bases between them. The CDR3 is 16 amino acids. DNA for the CDR3: TGCGCCAGCGCTACAGACAGACCTTCAGGAGGGACTGAAGCTTTCTTT. Translation gives CASATDRPSGGTEAFF.